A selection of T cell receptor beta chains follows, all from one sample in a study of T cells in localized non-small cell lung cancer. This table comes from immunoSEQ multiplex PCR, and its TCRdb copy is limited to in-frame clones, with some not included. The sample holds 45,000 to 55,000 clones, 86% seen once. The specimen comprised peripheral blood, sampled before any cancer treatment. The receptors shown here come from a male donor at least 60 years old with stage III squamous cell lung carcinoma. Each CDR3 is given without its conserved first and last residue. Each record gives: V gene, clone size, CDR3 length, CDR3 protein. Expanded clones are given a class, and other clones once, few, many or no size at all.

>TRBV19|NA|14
ASRRLRTGSTDTQY
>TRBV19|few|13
ASSIIETGRPEAF
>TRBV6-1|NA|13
ASSEDGRDNYGYT
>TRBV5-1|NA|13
ASSMRGRGANVLT
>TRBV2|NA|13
ASRKDRETYNEQF
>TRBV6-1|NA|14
ASSELVAGGGDTQY
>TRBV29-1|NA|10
SVRPGEAEQY
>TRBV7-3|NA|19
ASSLFAPGTTKTGSGNTIY
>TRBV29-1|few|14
SVEGNSGGANYGYT
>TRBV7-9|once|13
ASSFSGTSFEEQY
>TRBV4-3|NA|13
ASSPLEGSYNEQF
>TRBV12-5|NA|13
ASGLGPSTYNEQF
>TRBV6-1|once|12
ASSEMPIANIQY
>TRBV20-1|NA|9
SADQYYEQY
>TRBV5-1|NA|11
ASSSGVYNEQF
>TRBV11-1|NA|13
ASSSTVTGPRGYT
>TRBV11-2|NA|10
ASSFSDSPLH
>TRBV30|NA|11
AWSVSVNYGYT
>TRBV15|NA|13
ATSRDRGSNSPLH
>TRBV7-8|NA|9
ASSPYNEQF
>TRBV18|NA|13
ASSPLDRVGEKLF
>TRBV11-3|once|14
ASSPRGGQGTGELF
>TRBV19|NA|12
ASSPGQSYNEQF
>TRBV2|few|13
ASTPTGGYNSPLH